What follows is one T cell receptor (beta chain) and its context. This clonotype was observed at least ten times. The target of this receptor is not known. The sample holds no much larger clone one base away, and base qualities are not on file. The entry originates in a study of regulatory T cells in long-lasting Graves disease (dated by TCRdb to about 2021). For the wider study: Persistent Graves' disease was defined as antithyroid drug treatment for over 5 years with persistently positive TSH receptor autoantibodies. Persistent Graves' disease patients were compared with newly diagnosed Graves' disease patients by peripheral blood TCR sequencing and RNA sequencing. The study took place in China and was registered as a clinical trial. A total of some 33 samples were covered by TCR sequencing, comprising about 13 persistent and roughly 20 newly diagnosed Graves' disease patients. Antithyroid drugs had been taken for 8.5 to 12 years on average by persistent Graves' disease patients in the clinical cohort.

From a lookup of the germline V gene, CDR1 and CDR2 are MDHEN and SYDVKM. The CDR3 starts with the cysteine, ends with the phenylalanine, and has 11 residues. The only DNA kept is the CDR3, 33 bases in frame from the first base. V loses 4 bases of germline sequence and J loses 4 bases, and the interval between the two ends is 5 bases. The method was multiplex PCR. Sequencing relied on an Illumina HiSeq 4000. TCR beta libraries were built with iRepertoire HTBI primers and Arm-PCR amplification of CDR3 regions. PCR products were gel purified before sequencing. In the paper's pipeline: A total of 62 TRBV and 14 TRBJ segments were identified across samples and were used for gene usage analysis of CDR3 amino acid clonotypes. COPE and FqMerger were used to merge the filtered high-quality paired reads into contigs. Contigs were aligned with BLAST to IMGT TRBV, TRBD and TRBJ reference genes, and CDR3 was defined per IMGT. Highly expanded clones were defined as clonotypes with a frequency above 0.1%. Repertoire diversity was measured by Shannon entropy, and V-J evenness by the Gini coefficient. Public clonotypes were defined as clonotypes shared by more than one individual. In-frame beta chains were kept once TCRdb had trimmed the public reads at Q25 with fastp and called clones with MiXCR. Records with the same CDR3 protein are collapsed into one entry carrying the most frequent genes and DNA. The V and J calls here are based on TCRdb, not the publication. This sample is represented by more than 350,000 distinct CDR3 sequences; under 25% of them were singletons. Over 11% of the sample rests with the top ten.

In the paper's terms, the time point label means: persistent/refractory GD, antithyroid drugs over 5 years with positive TRAb. For both TCR sequencing and RNA sequencing, RNA was extracted from PBMCs in TRIzol. The diagnosis of Graves' disease was made according to American Thyroid Association guidelines. Patients were recruited from an endocrinology department in Xi'an, China. Each patient gave approximately 9.7 milliliters of peripheral blood, collected in an EDTA anticoagulant tube. Ficoll Paque Plus density gradient separation was used to isolate PBMCs, and no further T cell sorting was done. RNA quality was checked with an Agilent 2100 Bioanalyzer and agarose gel, and concentration with a NanoDrop 2000. Points the paper makes about the study in general: Persistent disease showed preferential use of TRBV28, TRBJ1-2 and TRBJ2-5, whereas newly diagnosed disease favored TRBV20-1 and TRBJ2-1. More public clonotypes were shared among persistent patients (approximately 3,000) than among newly diagnosed patients (roughly 1,000). Sequencing and analysis were limited to the TCR beta chain. The authors noted that the small sample size was a limitation that may lower accuracy. Because the primary lesion, thyroid tissue, could not be accessed, the study looked at peripheral blood alone. Compared with newly diagnosed patients, persistent Graves' disease patients had lower TCR Shannon entropy and fewer highly expanded clones, which suggests clonal expansion.

Recombination linked TRBV28 to TRBJ2-7, with the D gene not confidently named. This TCR derives from a female donor with Graves disease. The source was peripheral blood mononuclear cells (PBMCs), collected when the disease was refractory, from a patient treated with antithyroid drugs. The DNA sequence is as follows: TGTGCCAGCAGTTACTTATACGAGCAGTACTTC. Its protein product is CASSYLYEQYF. The CDR3, completed at both ends by the reference TRBV28 and TRBJ2-7 genes, gives the full variable domain DVKVTQSSRYLVKRTGEKVFLECVQDMDHENMFWYRQDPGLGLRLIYFSYDVKMKEKGDIPEGYSVSREKKERFSLILESASTNQTSMYLCASSYLYEQYFGPGTRLTVT.